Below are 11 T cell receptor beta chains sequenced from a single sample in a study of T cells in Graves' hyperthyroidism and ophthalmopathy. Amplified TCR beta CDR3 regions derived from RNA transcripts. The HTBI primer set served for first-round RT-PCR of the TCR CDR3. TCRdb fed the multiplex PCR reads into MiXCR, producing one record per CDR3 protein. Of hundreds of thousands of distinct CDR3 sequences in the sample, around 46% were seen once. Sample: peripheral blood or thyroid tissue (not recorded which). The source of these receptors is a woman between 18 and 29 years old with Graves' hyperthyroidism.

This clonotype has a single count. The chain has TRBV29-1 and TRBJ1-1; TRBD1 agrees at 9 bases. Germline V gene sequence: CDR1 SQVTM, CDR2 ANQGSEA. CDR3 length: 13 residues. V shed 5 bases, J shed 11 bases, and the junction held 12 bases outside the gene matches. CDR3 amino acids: CSVWTGVGGGAFF. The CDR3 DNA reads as TGCAGCGTTTGGACAGGGGTGGGTGGTGGGGCTTTCTTT.

CDR3 coding DNA: TGTGCCAGCAGTGTCATGGCCGGGACAGCGGGTTTACATTCACCCCTCCACTTT. This codes for CASSVMAGTAGLHSPLHF. The rearrangement uses TRBV25-1 and TRBJ1-6, with 7 bases lining up with TRBD1. This CDR3 has 18 residues. CDR1 is MGHDK, CDR2 SYGVNS, per germline. J was trimmed by 8 bases and V by 4 bases; bases with no gene match: 17. The variable domain in full, completed from reference TRBV25-1 and TRBJ1-6, reads EADIYQTPRYLVIGTGKKITLECSQTMGHDKMYWYQQDPGMELHLIHYSYGVNSTEKGDLSSESTVSRIRTEHFPLTLESARPSHTSQYLCASSVMAGTAGLHSPLHFGNGTRLTVT.

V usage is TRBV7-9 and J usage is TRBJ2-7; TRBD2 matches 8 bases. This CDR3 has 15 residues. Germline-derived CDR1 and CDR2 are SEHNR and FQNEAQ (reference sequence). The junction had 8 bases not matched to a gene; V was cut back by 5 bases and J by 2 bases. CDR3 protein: CASSAGTRGTYEQYF. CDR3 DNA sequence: TGTGCCAGCAGCGCCGGGACTAGAGGGACCTACGAGCAGTACTTC.

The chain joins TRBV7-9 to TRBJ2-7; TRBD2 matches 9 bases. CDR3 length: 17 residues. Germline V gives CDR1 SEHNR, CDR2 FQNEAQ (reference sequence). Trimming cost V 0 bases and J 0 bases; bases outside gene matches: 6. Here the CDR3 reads CASSLAIGAGGSYEQYF. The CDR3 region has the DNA TGTGCCAGCAGCTTAGCGATCGGAGCGGGAGGCTCCTACGAGCAGTACTTC. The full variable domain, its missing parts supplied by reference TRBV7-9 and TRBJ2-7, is DTGVSQNPRHKITKRGQNVTFRCDPISEHNRLYWYRQTLGQGPEFLTYFQNEAQLEKSRLLSDRFSAERPKGSFSTLEIQRTEQGDSAMYLCASSLAIGAGGSYEQYFGPGTRLTVT.

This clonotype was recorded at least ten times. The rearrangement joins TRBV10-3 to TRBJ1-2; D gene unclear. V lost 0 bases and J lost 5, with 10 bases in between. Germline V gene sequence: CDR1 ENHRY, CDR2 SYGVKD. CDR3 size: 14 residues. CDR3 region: CAISESLQTYGYTF. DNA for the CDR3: TGTGCCATCAGTGAGTCGTTACAGACTTATGGCTACACCTTC.

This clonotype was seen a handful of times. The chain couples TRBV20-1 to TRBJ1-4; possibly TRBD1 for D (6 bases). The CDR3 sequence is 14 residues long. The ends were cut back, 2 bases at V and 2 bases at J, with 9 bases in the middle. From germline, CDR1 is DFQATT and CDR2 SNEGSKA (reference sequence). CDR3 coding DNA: TGCAGTGCTAGACAGGGGCAGACTAATGAAAAACTGTTTTTT. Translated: CSARQGQTNEKLFF.

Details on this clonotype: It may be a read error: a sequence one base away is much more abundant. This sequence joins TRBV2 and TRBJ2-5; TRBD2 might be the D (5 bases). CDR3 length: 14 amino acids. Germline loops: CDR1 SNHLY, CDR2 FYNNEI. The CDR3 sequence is CAGRVLANQETQYF. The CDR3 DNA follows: TGTGCCGGCAGAGTTCTAGCAAACCAAGAGACCCAGTACTTC.

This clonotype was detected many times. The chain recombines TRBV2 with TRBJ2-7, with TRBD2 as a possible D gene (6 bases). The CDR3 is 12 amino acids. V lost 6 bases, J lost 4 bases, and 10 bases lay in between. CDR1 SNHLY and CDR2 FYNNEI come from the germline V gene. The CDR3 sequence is CASSYSGYEQYF. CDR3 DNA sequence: TGTGCCAGCAGCTATAGCGGTTACGAGCAGTACTTC.

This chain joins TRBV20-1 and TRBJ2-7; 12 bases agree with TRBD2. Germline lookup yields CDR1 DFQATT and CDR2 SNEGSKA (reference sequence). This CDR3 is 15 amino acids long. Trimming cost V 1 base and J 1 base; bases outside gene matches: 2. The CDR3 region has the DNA TGCAGTGCTAGAGTACTAGCGGGGGGTTCCTACGAGCAGTACTTC. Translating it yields CSARVLAGGSYEQYF.

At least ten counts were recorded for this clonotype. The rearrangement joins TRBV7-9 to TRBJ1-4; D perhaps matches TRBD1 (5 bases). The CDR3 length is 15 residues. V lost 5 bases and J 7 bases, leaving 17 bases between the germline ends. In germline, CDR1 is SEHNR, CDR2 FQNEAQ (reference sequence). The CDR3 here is CASSQTPGVGEKLFF. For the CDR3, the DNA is TGTGCCAGCAGCCAAACCCCGGGGGTTGGTGAAAAACTGTTTTTT.

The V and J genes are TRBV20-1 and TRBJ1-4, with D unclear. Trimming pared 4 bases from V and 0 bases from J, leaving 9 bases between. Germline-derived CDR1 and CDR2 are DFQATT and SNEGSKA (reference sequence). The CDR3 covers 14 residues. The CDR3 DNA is TGCAGTGCTAAGAGGGCTGCAACTAATGAAAAACTGTTTTTT. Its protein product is CSAKRAATNEKLFF.